Detailed here is one T cell receptor beta chain. Antigen: not known. The data were taken from a study of CD8+ T cells in alopecia areata. cDNA serving as the sequencing template came from extracted, reverse transcribed RNA. The protocol was immunoSEQ multiplex PCR, while the TCRdb copy is restricted to in-frame clones and leaves out a portion. The sample carries about 100,000 clones, around 59% recorded once. Overall study results and limits: Sequences from scalp samples also cover resident alphabeta T cells of normal skin. Mice showed clearer TCR sharing than patients did, a gap that was possibly HLA-related. Affected lesional scalp, above all in alopecia totalis/universalis, was more clonal than normal scalp.

Trimming left V 5 bases short and J 8 bases short, with 23 bases between. The CDR3 extends over 16 amino acids. Germline CDR1 SGHVS, CDR2 FQNEAQ. Sample: CD8+ T cells sorted from blood. The receptor comes from a human donor in good health. The chain recombines TRBV7-8 with TRBJ2-3; the D call may be TRBD1 or TRBD2 (5 bases each). The DNA for the CDR3 is TGTGCCAGCAGCCGTCTAACGTTCCGGGACCTACGTACGCAGTATTTT. Its translation is CASSRLTFRDLRTQYF.